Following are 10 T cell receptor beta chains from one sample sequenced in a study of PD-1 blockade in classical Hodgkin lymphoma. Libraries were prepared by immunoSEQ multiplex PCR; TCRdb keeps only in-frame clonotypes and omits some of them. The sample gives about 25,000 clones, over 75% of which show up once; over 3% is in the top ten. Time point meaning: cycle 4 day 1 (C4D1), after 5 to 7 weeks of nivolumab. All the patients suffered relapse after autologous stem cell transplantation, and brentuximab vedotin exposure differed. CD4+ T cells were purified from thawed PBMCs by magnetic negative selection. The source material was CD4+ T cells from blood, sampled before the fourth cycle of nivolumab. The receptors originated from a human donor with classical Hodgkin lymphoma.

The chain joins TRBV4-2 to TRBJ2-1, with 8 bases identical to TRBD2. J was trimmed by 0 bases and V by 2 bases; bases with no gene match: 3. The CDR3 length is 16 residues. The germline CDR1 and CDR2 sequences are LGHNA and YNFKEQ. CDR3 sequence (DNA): TGTGCCAGCAGCCAATCGCGGGGGGCCTCCTACAATGAGCAGTTCTTC. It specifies CASSQSRGASYNEQFF.

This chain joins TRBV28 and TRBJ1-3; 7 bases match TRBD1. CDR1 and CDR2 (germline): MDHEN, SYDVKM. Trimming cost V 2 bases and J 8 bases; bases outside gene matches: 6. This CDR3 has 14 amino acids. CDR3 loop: CASSLGGQGDTIYF. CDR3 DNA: TGTGCCAGCAGTTTAGGCGGGCAGGGGGACACCATATATTTT. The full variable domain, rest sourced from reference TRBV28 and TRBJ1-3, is DVKVTQSSRYLVKRTGEKVFLECVQDMDHENMFWYRQDPGLGLRLIYFSYDVKMKEKGDIPEGYSVSREKKERFSLILESASTNQTSMYLCASSLGGQGDTIYFGEGSWLTVV.

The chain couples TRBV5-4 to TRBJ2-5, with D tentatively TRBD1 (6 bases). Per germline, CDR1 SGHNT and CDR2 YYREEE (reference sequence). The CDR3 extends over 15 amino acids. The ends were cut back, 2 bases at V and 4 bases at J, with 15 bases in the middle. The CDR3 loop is CASSFRQAGRETQYF. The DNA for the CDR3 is TGTGCCAGCAGCTTCCGACAGGCTGGGCGAGAGACCCAGTACTTC.

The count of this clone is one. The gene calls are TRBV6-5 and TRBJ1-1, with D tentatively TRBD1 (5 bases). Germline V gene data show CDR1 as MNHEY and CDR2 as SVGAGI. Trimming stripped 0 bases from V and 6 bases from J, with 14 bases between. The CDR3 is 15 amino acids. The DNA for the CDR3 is TGTGCCAGCAGTTACTCGGGACTAAGGGAGGCTGAAGCTTTCTTT. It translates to CASSYSGLREAEAFF.

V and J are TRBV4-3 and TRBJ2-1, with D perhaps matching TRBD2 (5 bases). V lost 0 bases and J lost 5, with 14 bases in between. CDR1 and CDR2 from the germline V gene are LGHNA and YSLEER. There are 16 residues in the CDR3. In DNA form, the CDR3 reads TGCGCCAGCAGCCAAGATGCCAGCGGAACCAACAATGAGCAGTTCTTC. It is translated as CASSQDASGTNNEQFF.

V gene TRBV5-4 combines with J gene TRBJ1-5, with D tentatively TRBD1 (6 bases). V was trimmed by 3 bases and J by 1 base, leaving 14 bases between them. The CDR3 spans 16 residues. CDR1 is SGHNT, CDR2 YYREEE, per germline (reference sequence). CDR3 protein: CASSWGGAQSNQPQHF. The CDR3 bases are TGTGCCAGCAGCTGGGGGGGGGCCCAAAGCAATCAGCCCCAGCATTTT.

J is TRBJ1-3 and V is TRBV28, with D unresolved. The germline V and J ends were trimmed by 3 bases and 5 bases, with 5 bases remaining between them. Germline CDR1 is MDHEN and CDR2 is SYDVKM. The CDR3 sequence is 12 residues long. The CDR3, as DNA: TGTGCCAGCAGTTTCGACAGAAACACCATATATTTT. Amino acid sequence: CASSFDRNTIYF.

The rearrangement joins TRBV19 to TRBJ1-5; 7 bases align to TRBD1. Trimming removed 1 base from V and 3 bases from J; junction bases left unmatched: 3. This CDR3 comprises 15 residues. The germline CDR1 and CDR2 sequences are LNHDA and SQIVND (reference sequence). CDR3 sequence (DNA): TGTGCCAGTAGTATAGGGGGACAGTACAATCAGCCCCAGCATTTT. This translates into CASSIGGQYNQPQHF.

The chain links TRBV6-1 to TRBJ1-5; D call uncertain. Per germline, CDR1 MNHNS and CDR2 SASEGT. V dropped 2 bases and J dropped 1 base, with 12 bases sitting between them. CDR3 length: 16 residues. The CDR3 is CASSESPSISNQPQHF. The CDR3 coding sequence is TGTGCCAGCAGTGAATCCCCCTCAATCAGCAATCAGCCCCAGCATTTT.

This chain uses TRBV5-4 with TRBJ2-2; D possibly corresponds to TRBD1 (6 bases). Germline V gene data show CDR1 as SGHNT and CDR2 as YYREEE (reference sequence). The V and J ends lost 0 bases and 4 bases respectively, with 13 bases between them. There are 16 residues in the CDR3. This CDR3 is CASSLAGELRTGELFF. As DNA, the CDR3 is TGTGCCAGCAGCTTGGCAGGGGAGTTGCGCACCGGGGAGCTGTTTTTT.